This TCR beta chain was observed in a study of prognosis after radiotherapy for stage I lung cancer. The study's findings and limits: Any tumor specificity that the expanded TCR clones may have had was not determined.

The CDR3 spans 16 residues. Germline lookup yields CDR1 MNHNS and CDR2 SASEGT. V was clipped by 7 bases and J by 5 bases; unmatched bases: 10. Many counts were recorded for this clonotype. Antigen: not known. The authors amplified TCR beta CDR3 from genomic DNA using two-round multiplex PCR. The first PCR round targeted every TRBV and TRBJ gene with specific primers. Each CDR3 protein gets one entry after TCRdb re-called the multiplex PCR reads with MiXCR. This repertoire shows around 13,000 distinct CDR3 sequences, approximately 40% found once; its top ten account for 40%. Two separate time points each saw a draw of about 6 milliliters of peripheral blood.

The receptor comes from a donor aged 50 or older with non-small cell lung cancer. The chain joins TRBV6-1 to TRBJ1-6, with 8 bases identical to TRBD1. Sequenced here: PBMCs, sampled before or after stereotactic body radiation therapy (not recorded which). DNA for the CDR3: TGTGCCAGCACCCCAGGGCCGACAGGGGATAATTCACCCCTCCACTTT. Protein sequence: CASTPGPTGDNSPLHF.